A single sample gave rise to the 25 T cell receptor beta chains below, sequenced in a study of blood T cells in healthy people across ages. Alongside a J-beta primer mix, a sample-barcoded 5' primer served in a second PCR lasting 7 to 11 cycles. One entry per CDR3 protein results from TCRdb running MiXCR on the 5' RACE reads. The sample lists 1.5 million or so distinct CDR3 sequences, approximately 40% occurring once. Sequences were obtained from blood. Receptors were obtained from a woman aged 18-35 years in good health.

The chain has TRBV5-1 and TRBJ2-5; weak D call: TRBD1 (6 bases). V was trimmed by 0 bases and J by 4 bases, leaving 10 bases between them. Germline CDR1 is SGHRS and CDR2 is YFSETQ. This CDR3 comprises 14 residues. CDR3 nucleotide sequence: TGCGCCAGCAGCTTGGACAGGGATGGAGAGACCCAGTACTTC. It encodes CASSLDRDGETQYF.

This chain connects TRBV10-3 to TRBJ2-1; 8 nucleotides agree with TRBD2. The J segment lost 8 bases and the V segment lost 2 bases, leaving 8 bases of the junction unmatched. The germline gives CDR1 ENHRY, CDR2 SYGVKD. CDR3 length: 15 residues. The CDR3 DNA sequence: TGTGCCATCAGTGAGGAGGGACTAGGTTCGGATGAGCAGTTCTTC. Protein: CAISEEGLGSDEQFF.

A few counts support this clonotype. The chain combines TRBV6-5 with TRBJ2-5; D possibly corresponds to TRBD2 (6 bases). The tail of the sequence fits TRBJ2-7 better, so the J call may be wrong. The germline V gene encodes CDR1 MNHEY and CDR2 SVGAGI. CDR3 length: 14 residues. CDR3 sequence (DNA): TGTGCCAGCAGTTACCGGGAGAATAGCTACGAGCAGTACTTC. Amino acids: CASSYRENSYEQYF.

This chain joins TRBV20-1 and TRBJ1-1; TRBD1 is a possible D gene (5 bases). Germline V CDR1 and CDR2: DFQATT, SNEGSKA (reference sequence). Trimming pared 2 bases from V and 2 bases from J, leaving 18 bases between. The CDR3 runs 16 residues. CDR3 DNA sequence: TGCAGTGCTAGAAGCCCGCTGGTAGGGGTTAACACTGAAGCTTTCTTT. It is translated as CSARSPLVGVNTEAFF.

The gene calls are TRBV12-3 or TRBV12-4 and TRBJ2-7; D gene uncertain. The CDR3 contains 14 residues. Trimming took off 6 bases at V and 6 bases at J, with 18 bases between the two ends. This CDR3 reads CASSRWVSLLEQYF. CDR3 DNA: TGTGCCAGCAGCCGATGGGTGTCACTCCTCGAGCAGTACTTC.

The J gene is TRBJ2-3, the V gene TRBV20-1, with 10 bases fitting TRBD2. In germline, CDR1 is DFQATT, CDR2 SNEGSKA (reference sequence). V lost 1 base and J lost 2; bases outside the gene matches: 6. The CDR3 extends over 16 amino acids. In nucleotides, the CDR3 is TGCAGTGCTAGAGTGGGAGCGGGAGGGGACACAGATACGCAGTATTTT. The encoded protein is CSARVGAGGDTDTQYF.

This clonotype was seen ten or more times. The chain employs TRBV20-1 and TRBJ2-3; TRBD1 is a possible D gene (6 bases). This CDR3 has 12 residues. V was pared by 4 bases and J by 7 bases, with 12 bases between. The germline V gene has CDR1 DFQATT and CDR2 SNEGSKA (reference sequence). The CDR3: CSATADRNTQYF. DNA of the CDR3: TGCAGTGCTACCGCGGACAGAAATACGCAGTATTTT.

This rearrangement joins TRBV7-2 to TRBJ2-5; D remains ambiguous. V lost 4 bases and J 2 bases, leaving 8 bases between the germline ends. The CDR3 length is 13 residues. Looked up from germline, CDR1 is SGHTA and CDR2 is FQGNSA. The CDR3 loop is CASSSSYQETQYF. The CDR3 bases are TGTGCCAGCAGCTCTTCTTATCAAGAGACCCAGTACTTC.

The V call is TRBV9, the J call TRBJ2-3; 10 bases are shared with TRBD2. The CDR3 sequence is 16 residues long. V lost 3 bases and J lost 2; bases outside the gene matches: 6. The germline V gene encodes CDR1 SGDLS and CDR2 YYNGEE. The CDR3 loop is CASSDTAGGYTDTQYF. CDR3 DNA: TGTGCCAGCAGCGACACAGCGGGGGGGTACACAGATACGCAGTATTTT.

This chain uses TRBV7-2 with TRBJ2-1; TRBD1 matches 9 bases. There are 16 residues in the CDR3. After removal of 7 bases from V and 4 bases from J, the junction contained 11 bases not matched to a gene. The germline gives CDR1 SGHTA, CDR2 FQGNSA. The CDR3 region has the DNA TGTGCCAGCACCAGCATGTGGGGGACAGGGTACAATGAGCAGTTCTTC. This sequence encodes CASTSMWGTGYNEQFF.

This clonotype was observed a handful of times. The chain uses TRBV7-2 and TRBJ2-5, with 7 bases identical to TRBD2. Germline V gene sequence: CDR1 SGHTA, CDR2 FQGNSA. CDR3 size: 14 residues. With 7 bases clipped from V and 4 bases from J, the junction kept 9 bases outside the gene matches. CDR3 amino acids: CASTTVGEGETQYF. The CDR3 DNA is TGTGCCAGCACCACTGTAGGGGAGGGAGAGACCCAGTACTTC.

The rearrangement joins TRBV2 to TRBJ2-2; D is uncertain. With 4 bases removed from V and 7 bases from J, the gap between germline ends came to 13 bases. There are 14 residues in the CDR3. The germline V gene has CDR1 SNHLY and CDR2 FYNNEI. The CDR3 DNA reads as TGTGCCAGCAGTGGGGGTGTAGTTAGCGGGGAGCTGTTTTTT. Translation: CASSGGVVSGELFF.

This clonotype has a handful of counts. For the CDR3, the DNA is TGCAGTGCTAGAGCCAGACTCTTAGCAGATACGCAGTATTTT. Translation: CSARARLLADTQYF. The chain employs TRBV20-1 and TRBJ2-3; no reliable D call. Trimming cost V 1 base and J 4 bases, with 12 bases left between them. The CDR3 totals 14 residues. The germline CDR1 and CDR2 sequences are DFQATT and SNEGSKA (reference sequence).

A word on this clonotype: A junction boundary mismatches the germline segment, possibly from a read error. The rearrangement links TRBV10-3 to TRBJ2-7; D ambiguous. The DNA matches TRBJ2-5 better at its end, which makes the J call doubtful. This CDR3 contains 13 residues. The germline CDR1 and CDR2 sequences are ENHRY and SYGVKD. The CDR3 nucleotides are TGTGCCTTCAGCCCAGACCCCTGGGAGACCCAGTACTTC. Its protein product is CAFSPDPWETQYF.

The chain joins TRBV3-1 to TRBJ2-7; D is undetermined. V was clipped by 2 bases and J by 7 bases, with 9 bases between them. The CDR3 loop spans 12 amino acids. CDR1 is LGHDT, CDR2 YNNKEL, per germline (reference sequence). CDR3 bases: TGTGCCAGCAGCCAAAGACAAAATGAGCAGTACTTC. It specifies CASSQRQNEQYF.

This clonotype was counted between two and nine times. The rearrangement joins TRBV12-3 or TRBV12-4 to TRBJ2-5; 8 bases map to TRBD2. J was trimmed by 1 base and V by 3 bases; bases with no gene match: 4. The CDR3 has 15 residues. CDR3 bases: TGTGCCAGCAGTTTGGCAGCGGGGGTCCAAGAGACCCAGTACTTC. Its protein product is CASSLAAGVQETQYF.

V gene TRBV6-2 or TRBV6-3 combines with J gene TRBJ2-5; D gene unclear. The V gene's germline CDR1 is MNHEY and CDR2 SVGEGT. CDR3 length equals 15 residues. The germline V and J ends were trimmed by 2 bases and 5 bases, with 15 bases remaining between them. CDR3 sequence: CASSYRLSDEETQYF. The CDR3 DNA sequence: TGTGCCAGCAGTTACCGACTTTCGGACGAGGAGACCCAGTACTTC.

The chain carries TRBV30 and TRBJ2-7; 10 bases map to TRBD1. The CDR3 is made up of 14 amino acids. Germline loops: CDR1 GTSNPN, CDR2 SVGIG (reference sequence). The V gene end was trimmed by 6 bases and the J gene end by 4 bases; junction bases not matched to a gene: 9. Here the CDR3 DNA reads TGTGCCTGCGGAACTGGGACAGGGGAATACGAGCAGTACTTC. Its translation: CACGTGTGEYEQYF.

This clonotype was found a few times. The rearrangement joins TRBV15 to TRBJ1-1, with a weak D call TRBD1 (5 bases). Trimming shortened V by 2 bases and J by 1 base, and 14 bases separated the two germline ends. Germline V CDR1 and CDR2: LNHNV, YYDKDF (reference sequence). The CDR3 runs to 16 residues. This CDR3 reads CATSRPPWQGNTEAFF. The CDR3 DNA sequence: TGTGCCACCAGCAGACCGCCCTGGCAGGGGAACACTGAAGCTTTCTTT. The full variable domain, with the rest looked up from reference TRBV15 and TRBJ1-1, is DAMVIQNPRYQVTQFGKPVTLSCSQTLNHNVMYWYQQKSSQAPKLLFHYYDKDFNNEADTPDNFQSRRPNTSFCFLDIRSPGLGDTAMYLCATSRPPWQGNTEAFFGQGTRLTVV.

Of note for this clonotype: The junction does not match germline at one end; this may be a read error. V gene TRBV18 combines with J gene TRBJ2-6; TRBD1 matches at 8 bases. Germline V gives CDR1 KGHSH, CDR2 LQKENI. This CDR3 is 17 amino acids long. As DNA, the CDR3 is TGTGTCAGCTCCTCTGGACAGGGAAACTCTGGGGCCAACGTCCTGACTTTC. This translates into CVSSSGQGNSGANVLTF.

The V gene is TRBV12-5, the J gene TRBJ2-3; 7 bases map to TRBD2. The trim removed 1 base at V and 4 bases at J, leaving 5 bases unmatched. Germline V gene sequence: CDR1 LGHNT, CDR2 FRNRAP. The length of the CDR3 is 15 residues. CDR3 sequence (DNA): TGTGCTAGTGGTTTGGGGGCGGGAGATTCAGATACGCAGTATTTT. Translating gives CASGLGAGDSDTQYF.

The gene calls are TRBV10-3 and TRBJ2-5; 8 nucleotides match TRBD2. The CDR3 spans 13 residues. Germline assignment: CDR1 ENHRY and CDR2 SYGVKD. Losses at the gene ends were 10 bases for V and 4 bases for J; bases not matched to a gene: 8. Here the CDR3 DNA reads TGTGCCACTGGCCGGGAGGGGACAGAGACCCAGTACTTC. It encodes CATGREGTETQYF.

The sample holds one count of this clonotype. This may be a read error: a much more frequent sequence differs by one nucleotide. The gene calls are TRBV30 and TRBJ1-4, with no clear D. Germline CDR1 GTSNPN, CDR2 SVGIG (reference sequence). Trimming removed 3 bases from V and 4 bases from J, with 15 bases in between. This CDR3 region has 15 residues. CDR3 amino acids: CAWSSPEDYNEKLFF. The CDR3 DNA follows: TGTGCCTGGAGCTCCCCTGAGGATTATAATGAAAAACTGTTTTTT.

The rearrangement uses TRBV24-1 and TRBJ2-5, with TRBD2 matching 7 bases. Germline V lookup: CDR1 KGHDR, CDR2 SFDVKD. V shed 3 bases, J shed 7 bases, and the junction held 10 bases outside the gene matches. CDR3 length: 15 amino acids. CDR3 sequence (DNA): TGTGCCACCAGTGATACCCGGGACTACCATGGGACCCAGTACTTC. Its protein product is CATSDTRDYHGTQYF.

In DNA form, the CDR3 reads TGCAGTGCTAGTGGGCCCCCCACCGGGGAGCTGTTTTTT. Amino acid sequence: CSASGPPTGELFF. The chain uses TRBV20-1 and TRBJ2-2; D is undetermined. Germline CDR1 reads DFQATT; CDR2 reads SNEGSKA (reference sequence). Trimming removed 3 bases from V and 4 bases from J, with 9 bases in between. There are 13 residues in the CDR3.